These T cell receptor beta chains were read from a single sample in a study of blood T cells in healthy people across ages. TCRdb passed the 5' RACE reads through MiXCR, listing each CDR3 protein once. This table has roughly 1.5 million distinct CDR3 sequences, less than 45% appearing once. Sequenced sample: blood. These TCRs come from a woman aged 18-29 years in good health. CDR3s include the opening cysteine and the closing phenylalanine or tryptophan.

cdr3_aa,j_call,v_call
CATSRGGVLSNYGYTF,TRBJ1-2,TRBV15
CASSPSGTSHNGETQYF,TRBJ2-5,TRBV12-3/TRBV12-4
CASSQADVKNTEAFF,TRBJ1-1,TRBV4-3
CASSGTGDEQFF,TRBJ2-1,TRBV28
CASSPGTPALASSTDTQYF,TRBJ2-3,TRBV18
CASSLERWLYEQYF,TRBJ2-4,TRBV7-2
CASSLGQGASEKLFF,TRBJ1-4,TRBV12-3/TRBV12-4
CSAIPRGSYNSPLHF,TRBJ1-6,TRBV20-1
CASSYQGTEQYF,TRBJ2-7,TRBV27
CASSLAASGRSDTQYF,TRBJ2-3,TRBV7-9
CASRYRLWNTEAFF,TRBJ1-1,TRBV6-2/TRBV6-3
CSALSGDYEQYF,TRBJ2-7,TRBV29-1
CASSLTASGGYEQYF,.,TRBV7-2
CASSGIAGAGYEQFF,TRBJ2-1,TRBV12-3/TRBV12-4
CSVIRDGRYEQYF,TRBJ2-7,TRBV20-1
CASSVSGGAEAGEQFF,TRBJ2-1,TRBV2
CSARRKMSGYTF,TRBJ1-2,TRBV20-1
CASSLGPLAEQYF,TRBJ2-7,TRBV7-7
CASSPVGGRSGANVLTF,TRBJ2-6,TRBV7-2
CSVEGTANTIYF,TRBJ1-3,TRBV29-1
CSASPGLAGPLDEQFF,TRBJ2-1,TRBV20-1
CASSLGSQGVETQYF,TRBJ2-5,TRBV5-1
CSAPDPWRDTEAFF,TRBJ1-1,TRBV20-1
CASSVEIGLNTEAFF,TRBJ1-1,TRBV9
CASTYGGSGYTF,TRBJ1-2,TRBV19
CAISRTEGPYEQYF,TRBJ2-7,TRBV10-3
CASRPTGRDGYTF,TRBJ1-2,TRBV4-1
CASSESGTAYSNQPQHF,TRBJ1-5,TRBV2
CSARWDSNTEAFF,TRBJ1-1,TRBV20-1
CASSLLSGYTF,TRBJ1-2,TRBV28
CASSYSQRSTDTQYF,TRBJ2-3,TRBV6-6
CASSRDRGLYSNQPQHF,TRBJ1-5,TRBV7-3
CSARDGDKGLDTQYF,TRBJ2-3,TRBV20-1
CASSYGLARVTYEQYF,.,TRBV6-5
CASSKTGRNGYTF,TRBJ1-2,TRBV6-5
CSARLRTEAFF,TRBJ1-1,TRBV20-1
CAISVLATGEDGYTF,TRBJ1-2,TRBV10-3
CASSSFTSGSEAFF,TRBJ1-1,TRBV6-5
CASSQDWGVVGGQPQHF,TRBJ1-5,TRBV4-3
CASSVAGEDYNEQYF,TRBJ2-5,TRBV9
CSARDPLAGGETQYF,TRBJ2-5,TRBV20-1
CASSYPGGGASYNEQFF,TRBJ2-1,TRBV5-4
CASSFRGIYNEQYF,TRBJ2-5,TRBV5-1
CSARDGTGVDNEQFF,TRBJ2-1,TRBV20-1
CAISESGTSGSGNEQFF,TRBJ2-1,TRBV10-3